The 26 T cell receptor beta chains below all came from one sample that was sequenced in a study of sequential checkpoint blockade in melanoma. Noted treatment: randomized to nivolumab then ipilimumab (arm A) or the reverse (arm B). The data were produced by immunoSEQ multiplex PCR, yet TCRdb's version contains in-frame clones alone and is incomplete. The sample consists of some 10,000 clones, roughly 76% of them appearing once. This material consisted of CD8+ T cells sorted from blood (inferred from file names), taken from a patient given nivolumab and ipilimumab in sequence. The receptors shown here come from a human donor with melanoma.

The chain links TRBV6-5 to TRBJ2-7; maybe TRBD2 (5 bases). CDR1 is MNHEY and CDR2 is SVGAGI in the germline V gene. The CDR3 is 13 amino acids. V was cut by 9 bases and J by 0 bases, with 12 bases left in between. The CDR3 reads CASKGAPSYEQYF. In DNA, the CDR3 is TGTGCCAGTAAGGGAGCCCCCTCCTACGAGCAGTACTTC.

The chain uses TRBV7-3 and TRBJ2-1; 9 bases match TRBD2. The CDR3 extends over 15 amino acids. Germline loops: CDR1 SGHTA, CDR2 FQGTGA. J was trimmed by 0 bases and V by 5 bases; bases with no gene match: 2. CDR3 DNA: TGTGCCAGCAGCCCAGCGGGGGGCTCCTACAATGAGCAGTTCTTC. It specifies CASSPAGGSYNEQFF. The whole variable domain, remainder taken from reference TRBV7-3 and TRBJ2-1, is GAGVSQTPSNKVTEKGKYVELRCDPISGHTALYWYRQSLGQGPEFLIYFQGTGAADDSGLPNDRFFAVRPEGSVSTLKIQRTERGDSAVYLCASSPAGGSYNEQFFGPGTRLTVL.

The rearrangement joins TRBV6-1 to TRBJ2-6; D not resolved. Deletions cut 2 bases from V and 0 bases from J, with 5 bases between. The germline gives CDR1 MNHNS, CDR2 SASEGT. This CDR3 has 15 residues. The chain's CDR3 is CASSEPSSGANVLTF. The CDR3, as DNA: TGTGCCAGCAGTGAACCCAGCTCTGGGGCCAACGTCCTGACTTTC.

This clone was seen a few times. The chain combines TRBV19 with TRBJ1-4, with D hard to call. V was trimmed by 7 bases and J by 8 bases, leaving 8 bases between them. The CDR3 has 11 amino acids. The germline V gene encodes CDR1 LNHDA and CDR2 SQIVND (reference sequence). This CDR3 is CASTSTEKLFF. The CDR3 nucleotides read TGTGCCAGTACCTCGACAGAAAAACTGTTTTTT.

The J gene is TRBJ2-2, the V gene TRBV11-2, with 7 positions matching TRBD2. J lost 4 bases, V lost 1 base, and 6 bases had no gene match. CDR1 SGHAT and CDR2 FQNNGV come from the germline V gene. This CDR3 is 16 amino acids long. The chain's CDR3 is CASSLGRGSATGELFF. The CDR3 DNA follows: TGTGCCAGCAGCTTAGGGCGCGGGAGCGCCACCGGGGAGCTGTTTTTT.

In its sample, this clone was seen a few times. Here the CDR3 reads CASSQQGGDWREVSQYF. The CDR3 nucleotides are TGCGCCAGCAGCCAACAGGGGGGGGACTGGCGGGAGGTTTCGCAGTACTTC. The chain joins TRBV4-1 to TRBJ2-7; tentative D call: TRBD2 (8 bases). Germline loops: CDR1 MGHRA, CDR2 YSYEKL. V shed 2 bases and J shed 9 bases, with 26 bases lying between them. CDR3 length: 17 amino acids.

The V call is TRBV4-1, the J call TRBJ1-4; TRBD1 matches at 10 bases. J was trimmed by 7 bases and V by 3 bases; bases with no gene match: 2. The germline V gene encodes CDR1 MGHRA and CDR2 YSYEKL. The CDR3 consists of 14 residues. As DNA, the CDR3 is TGCGCCAGCAGCCAGTGGGACAGGGGTGAAAAACTGTTTTTT. It specifies CASSQWDRGEKLFF.

The rearrangement uses TRBV4-1 and TRBJ2-2; no definite D call. Germline lookup yields CDR1 MGHRA and CDR2 YSYEKL. The germline V and J ends were trimmed by 2 bases and 1 base, with 11 bases remaining between them. This CDR3 contains 16 residues. The CDR3 DNA sequence: TGCGCCAGCAGCCAACGGGTAGAAGAGAACACCGGGGAGCTGTTTTTT. This encodes CASSQRVEENTGELFF.

This chain links TRBV18 with TRBJ2-1; 10 positions agree with TRBD2. Germline loops: CDR1 KGHSH, CDR2 LQKENI. CDR3 length: 17 amino acids. V lost 0 bases, J lost 8 bases, and 10 bases stayed unmatched. CDR3 protein: CASSPPIPSGSSDEQFF. CDR3 coding DNA: TGTGCCAGCTCACCACCGATTCCTAGCGGGAGTTCCGATGAGCAGTTCTTC. The entire variable domain, with the rest obtained from reference TRBV18 and TRBJ2-1, is as follows: NAGVMQNPRHLVRRRGQEARLRCSPMKGHSHVYWYRQLPEEGLKFMVYLQKENIIDESGMPKERFSAEFPKEGPSILRIQQVVRGDSAAYFCASSPPIPSGSSDEQFFGPGTRLTVL.

V usage is TRBV28 and J usage is TRBJ2-7; D not certain. The CDR3 covers 12 residues. The germline V and J ends were trimmed by 5 bases and 4 bases, with 9 bases remaining between them. CDR1 MDHEN and CDR2 SYDVKM come from the germline V gene. This chain's CDR3 is CASSPPLYEQYF. The CDR3 DNA reads as TGTGCCAGCAGTCCTCCCCTGTACGAGCAGTACTTC.

This clone was observed a single time. The chain has TRBV10-3 and TRBJ1-2; no reliable D call. Trimming stripped 2 bases from V and 2 bases from J, with 12 bases between. Germline lookup yields CDR1 ENHRY and CDR2 SYGVKD. CDR3 length: 15 residues. This chain's CDR3 is CAISEMREINYGYTF. The CDR3 bases are TGTGCCATCAGTGAGATGAGGGAAATCAACTATGGCTACACCTTC.

The genes are TRBV27 and TRBJ1-5; perhaps TRBD1 as D (6 bases). Trimming pared 0 bases from V and 6 bases from J, leaving 9 bases between. CDR1 is MNHEY and CDR2 is SMNVEV in the germline V gene (reference sequence). This CDR3 region has 14 residues. CDR3 coding DNA: TGTGCCAGCAGTTTATCGGCAGGGGTTCAGCCCCAGCATTTT. Encoded protein: CASSLSAGVQPQHF.

This chain connects TRBV7-3 to TRBJ2-2; D call uncertain. This CDR3 has 13 amino acids. Germline values: CDR1 SGHTA, CDR2 FQGTGA. V was shortened by 1 base and J by 6 bases, with 6 bases between the two germline ends. CDR3 nucleotides: TGTGCCAGCAGCTTAAGTGGGCCCGGGGAGCTGTTTTTT. It yields the protein CASSLSGPGELFF.

The rearrangement links TRBV28 to TRBJ2-1; D is perhaps TRBD1 (6 bases). Trimming took 5 bases from V and 0 from J, leaving 14 bases between them. Germline V gives CDR1 MDHEN, CDR2 SYDVKM. CDR3 length equals 16 residues. CDR3 DNA: TGTGCCAGCAGTCCAGGGGACCTGAGCTCCTACAATGAGCAGTTCTTC. Amino acids: CASSPGDLSSYNEQFF.

The chain recombines TRBV27 with TRBJ1-1; 9 bases map to TRBD1. This CDR3 spans 14 amino acids. CDR1 and CDR2 (germline): MNHEY, SMNVEV (reference sequence). The ends lost 5 bases at V and 8 bases at J; junction bases unmatched: 9. The CDR3 here is CASSLTGQGREAFF. CDR3 DNA sequence: TGTGCCAGCAGTCTCACGGGACAGGGTAGGGAAGCTTTCTTT.

V gene TRBV4-1 combines with J gene TRBJ1-2, with 7 bases fitting TRBD1. After removal of 4 bases from V and 6 bases from J, the junction contained 11 bases not matched to a gene. This CDR3 has 15 residues. Germline-derived CDR1 and CDR2 are MGHRA and YSYEKL. The CDR3 sequence: CASSPRDSYKDGYTF. CDR3 nucleotides: TGCGCCAGCAGCCCCCGGGACAGCTATAAGGATGGCTACACCTTC.

This clone was seen just once. The chain recombines TRBV2 with TRBJ1-4; D might be TRBD1 (5 bases). The CDR3 runs 13 residues. V was clipped by 6 bases and J by 10 bases, with 15 bases between them. Germline V gene sequence: CDR1 SNHLY, CDR2 FYNNEI. The CDR3 DNA reads TGTGCCAGCAGCGATCCAAGACAGAGAAAACTGTTTTTT. Its protein product is CASSDPRQRKLFF.

The CDR3 spells CAWSGGNGYTF. The CDR3 region has the DNA TGTGCCTGGAGTGGAGGTAATGGCTACACCTTC. The rearrangement links TRBV30 to TRBJ1-2; no firm D call. The CDR3 spans 11 residues. Looked up from germline, CDR1 is GTSNPN and CDR2 is SVGIG (reference sequence). V lost 1 base, J lost 6 bases, and 6 bases lay in between.

There are a few counts of this clone. The rearrangement uses TRBV19 and TRBJ2-1, with a possible D match to TRBD1 (5 bases). Trimming took 3 bases from V and 0 from J, leaving 6 bases between them. The CDR3 runs to 14 residues. CDR1 is LNHDA, CDR2 SQIVND, per germline (reference sequence). This CDR3 is CASSIGASYNEQFF. CDR3 DNA sequence: TGTGCCAGTAGTATTGGGGCCTCCTACAATGAGCAGTTCTTC.

The J gene is TRBJ2-2, the V gene TRBV27; D is unclear. Trimming pared 3 bases from V and 2 bases from J, leaving 7 bases between. The germline gives CDR1 MNHEY, CDR2 SMNVEV (reference sequence). CDR3 length: 14 residues. CDR3: CASSFGLNTGELFF. DNA for the CDR3: TGTGCCAGCAGTTTTGGGCTTAACACCGGGGAGCTGTTTTTT.

The gene calls are TRBV7-9 and TRBJ2-7; D is possibly TRBD1 (6 bases). CDR1 and CDR2 from the germline V gene are SEHNR and FQNEAQ (reference sequence). The CDR3 sequence is 14 residues long. V lost 2 bases to trimming and J lost 2 bases, with 10 bases between them. The CDR3 DNA sequence: TGTGCCAGCAGCTTATTAGGGGGACCCTACGAGCAGTACTTC. Translating it yields CASSLLGGPYEQYF.

The J gene is TRBJ2-1, the V gene TRBV9, with D hard to call. Germline CDR1 and CDR2: SGDLS and YYNGEE. This CDR3 contains 16 residues. V lost 3 bases to trimming and J lost 6 bases, with 19 bases between them. CDR3 nucleotides: TGTGCCAGCAGCGCCGGGTCGGAGTCCATCATCAATGAGCAGTTCTTC. This sequence encodes CASSAGSESIINEQFF.

About this clone: A read error may produce the germline difference seen at one junction end. The rearrangement joins TRBV7-2 to TRBJ2-7; TRBD2 agrees at 9 bases. Germline CDR1 reads SGHTA; CDR2 reads FQGNSA. The CDR3 is 16 residues long. The CDR3 DNA reads TGTGCCAGCAGCTTAGGTGGTCTAGCGGGGCTTTACGGGCAGTACTTC. Amino acids: CASSLGGLAGLYGQYF.

In this sample, this clone turned up once. The V call is TRBV29-1, the J call TRBJ1-1; 9 bases are a match to TRBD1. Germline CDR1 and CDR2: SQVTM and ANQGSEA. The CDR3 has 13 residues. Trimming at V came to 1 base and at J to 10 bases, leaving 7 bases not matched to a gene. CDR3 loop: CSVEGDRVWGAFF. For the CDR3, the DNA is TGCAGCGTTGAAGGGGACAGGGTCTGGGGAGCTTTCTTT.

In this sample, this clone is medium-sized. The chain combines TRBV19 with TRBJ2-1, with 10 bases that match TRBD2. CDR3 length: 15 amino acids. The J segment lost 8 bases and the V segment lost 4 bases, leaving 8 bases of the junction unmatched. CDR1 and CDR2 from the germline V gene are LNHDA and SQIVND (reference sequence). CDR3 region: CASSRSSGSYDEQFF. The CDR3 DNA reads TGTGCCAGTAGTAGATCTAGCGGGAGTTACGATGAGCAGTTCTTC. The full variable domain, completed using reference TRBV19 and TRBJ2-1, is DGGITQSPKYLFRKEGQNVTLSCEQNLNHDAMYWYRQDPGQGLRLIYYSQIVNDFQKGDIAEGYSVSREKKESFPLTVTSAQKNPTAFYLCASSRSSGSYDEQFFGPGTRLTVL.

Comments on this clone: At one end the junction does not follow the germline gene, possibly because of a read error. The gene calls are TRBV2 and TRBJ2-1; tentative D call: TRBD2 (5 bases). CDR3 length: 13 residues. From germline, CDR1 is SNHLY and CDR2 FYNNEI. In DNA, the CDR3 is TGTGCCGGCAGTACCACTAGTCTGGATGAGCAGTTCTTC. This gives the protein CAGSTTSLDEQFF. Based on the CDR3 plus reference TRBV2 and TRBJ2-1, the full variable domain is EPEVTQTPSHQVTQMGQEVILRCVPISNHLYFYWYRQILGQKVEFLVSFYNNEISEKSEIFDDQFSVERPDGSNFTLKIRSTKLEDSAMYFCAGSTTSLDEQFFGPGTRLTVL.